This paragraph reports one T cell receptor beta chain. This sample is part of a study of cytomegalovirus exposure and HLA in healthy donors. The validation cohort, a group of under 150 subjects, included the donors and was separate from the roughly 700-subject first cohort. This CDR3 has 17 residues. The V segment lost 3 bases and the J segment 3 bases; nucleotides outside the gene matches: 12. Germline V lookup: CDR1 LNHDA, CDR2 SQIVND (reference sequence). The data were produced by immunoSEQ multiplex PCR, yet TCRdb's version contains in-frame clones alone and is incomplete. The sample consists of about 88,000 clones, approximately 81% of them appearing once.

The clonotype was recovered from a woman aged 18-29 years in good health and CMV-seropositive. The sample comprised PBMCs. The rearrangement joins TRBV19 to TRBJ2-7; 9 bases line up with TRBD1. CDR3 loop: CASSIEWGQGGYYEQYF. The DNA of the CDR3 is TGTGCCAGTAGTATTGAGTGGGGACAGGGTGGCTACTACGAGCAGTACTTC. The whole variable domain, remainder taken from reference TRBV19 and TRBJ2-7, is DGGITQSPKYLFRKEGQNVTLSCEQNLNHDAMYWYRQDPGQGLRLIYYSQIVNDFQKGDIAEGYSVSREKKESFPLTVTSAQKNPTAFYLCASSIEWGQGGYYEQYFGPGTRLTVT.